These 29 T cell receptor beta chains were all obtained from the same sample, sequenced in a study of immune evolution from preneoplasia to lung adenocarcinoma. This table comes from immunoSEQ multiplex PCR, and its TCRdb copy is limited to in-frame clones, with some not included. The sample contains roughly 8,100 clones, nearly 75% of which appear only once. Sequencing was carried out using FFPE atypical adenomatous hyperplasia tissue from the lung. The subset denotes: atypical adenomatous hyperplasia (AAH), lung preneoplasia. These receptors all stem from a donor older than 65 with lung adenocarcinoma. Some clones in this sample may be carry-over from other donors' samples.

The CDR3 bases are TGCGCCAGCACCGCAGTTGGGAAGGCGGACTATGGCTACACCTTC. Amino acid sequence: CASTAVGKADYGYTF. The chain couples TRBV23-1 to TRBJ1-2; D gene ambiguous. TRBV23-1 is sorted into the ORF group, with uncertain function. The CDR3 is 15 residues long. The V end lost 7 bases, the J end lost 3 bases, and 18 bases lay between the germline ends.

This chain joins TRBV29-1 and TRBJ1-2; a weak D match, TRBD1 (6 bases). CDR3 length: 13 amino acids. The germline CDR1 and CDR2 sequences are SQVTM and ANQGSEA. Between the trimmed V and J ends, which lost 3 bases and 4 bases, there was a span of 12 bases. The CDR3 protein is CSVDTGLVYGYTF. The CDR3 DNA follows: TGCAGCGTTGATACAGGGTTGGTCTATGGCTACACCTTC.

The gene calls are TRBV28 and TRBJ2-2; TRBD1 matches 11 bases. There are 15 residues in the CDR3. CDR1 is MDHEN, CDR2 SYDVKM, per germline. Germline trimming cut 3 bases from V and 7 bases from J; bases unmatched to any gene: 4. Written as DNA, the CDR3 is TGTGCCAGCAGTTTTGGGACAGGGGGGGTCGGGGAGCTGTTTTTT. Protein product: CASSFGTGGVGELFF.

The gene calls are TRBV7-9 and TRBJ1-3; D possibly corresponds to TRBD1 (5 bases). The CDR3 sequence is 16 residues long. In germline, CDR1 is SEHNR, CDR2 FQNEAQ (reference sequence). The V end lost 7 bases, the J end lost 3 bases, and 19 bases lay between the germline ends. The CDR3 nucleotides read TGTGCCAGCATCCCTAAACCGGGACTTATTGGAAACACCATATATTTT. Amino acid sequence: CASIPKPGLIGNTIYF.

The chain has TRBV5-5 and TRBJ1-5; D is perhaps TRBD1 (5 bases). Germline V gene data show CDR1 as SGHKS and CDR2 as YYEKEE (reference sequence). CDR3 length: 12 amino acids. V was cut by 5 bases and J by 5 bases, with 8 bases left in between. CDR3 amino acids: CASRGEDQPQHF. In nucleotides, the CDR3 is TGTGCCAGCAGAGGGGAGGATCAGCCCCAGCATTTT.

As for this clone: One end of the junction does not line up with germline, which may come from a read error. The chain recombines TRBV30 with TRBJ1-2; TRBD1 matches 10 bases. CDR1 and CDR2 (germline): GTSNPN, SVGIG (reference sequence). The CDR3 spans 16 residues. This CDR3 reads CAWRKGQGVSFYGYTF. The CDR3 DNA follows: TGCGCCTGGAGGAAAGGACAGGGGGTTTCTTTCTATGGCTACACCTTC. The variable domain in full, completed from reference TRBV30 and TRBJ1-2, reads SQTIHQWPATLVQPVGSPLSLECTVEGTSNPNLYWYRQAAGRGLQLLFYSVGIGQISSEVPQNLSASRPQDRQFILSSKKLLLSDSGFYLCAWRKGQGVSFYGYTFGSGTRLTVV.

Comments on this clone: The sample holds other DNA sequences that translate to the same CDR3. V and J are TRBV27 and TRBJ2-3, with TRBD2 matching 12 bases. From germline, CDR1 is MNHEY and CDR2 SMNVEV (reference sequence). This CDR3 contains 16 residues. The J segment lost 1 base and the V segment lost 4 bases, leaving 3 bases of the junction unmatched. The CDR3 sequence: CASSSRLAGGTDTQYF. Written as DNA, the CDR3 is TGTGCCAGCAGTTCCAGACTAGCGGGAGGCACAGATACGCAGTATTTT.

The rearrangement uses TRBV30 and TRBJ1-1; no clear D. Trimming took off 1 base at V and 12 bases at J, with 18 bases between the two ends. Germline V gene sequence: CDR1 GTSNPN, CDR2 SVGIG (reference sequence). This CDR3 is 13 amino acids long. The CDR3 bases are TGTGCCTGGAGTGCCGGACGGACTACGATTTCTTTCTTT. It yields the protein CAWSAGRTTISFF.

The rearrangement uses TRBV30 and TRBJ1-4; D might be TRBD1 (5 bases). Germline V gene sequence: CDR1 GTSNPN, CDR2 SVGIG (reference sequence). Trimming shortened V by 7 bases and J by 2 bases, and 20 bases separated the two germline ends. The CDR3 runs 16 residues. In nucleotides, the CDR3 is TGTGCCTCCACCCCAGGGAGAGGGTCTACTAATGAAAAACTGTTTTTT. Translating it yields CASTPGRGSTNEKLFF.

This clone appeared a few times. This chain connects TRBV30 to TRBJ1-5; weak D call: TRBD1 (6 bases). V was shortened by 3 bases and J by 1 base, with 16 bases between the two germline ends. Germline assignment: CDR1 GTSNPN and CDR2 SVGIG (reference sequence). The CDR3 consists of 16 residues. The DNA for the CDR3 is TGTGCCTGGAGCCATGGGGGGGCGATCAGCAATCAGCCCCAGCATTTT. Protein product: CAWSHGGAISNQPQHF.

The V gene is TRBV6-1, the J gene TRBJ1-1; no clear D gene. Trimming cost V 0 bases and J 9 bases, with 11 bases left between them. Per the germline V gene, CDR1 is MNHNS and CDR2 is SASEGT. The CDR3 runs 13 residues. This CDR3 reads CASSEAQRSQAFF. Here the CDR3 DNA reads TGTGCCAGCAGTGAAGCGCAGCGATCTCAAGCTTTCTTT.

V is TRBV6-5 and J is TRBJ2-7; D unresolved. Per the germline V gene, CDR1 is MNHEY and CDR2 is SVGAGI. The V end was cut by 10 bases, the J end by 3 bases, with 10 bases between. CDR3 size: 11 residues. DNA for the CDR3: TGTGCCACCACAGAGTTCTACGAGCAGTACTTC. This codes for CATTEFYEQYF.

The CDR3 reads CAWSVSRVDEQYF. The CDR3 nucleotides are TGTGCCTGGAGTGTATCCAGGGTCGACGAGCAGTACTTC. The rearrangement joins TRBV30 to TRBJ2-7; weak D call: TRBD1 (5 bases). V lost 0 bases and J lost 5, with 11 bases in between. Germline V lookup: CDR1 GTSNPN, CDR2 SVGIG (reference sequence). The CDR3 length is 13 residues.

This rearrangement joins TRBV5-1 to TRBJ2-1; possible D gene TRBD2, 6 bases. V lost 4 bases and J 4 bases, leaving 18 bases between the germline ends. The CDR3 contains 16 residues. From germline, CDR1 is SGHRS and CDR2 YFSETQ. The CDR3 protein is CASSKDRAGGYNEQFF. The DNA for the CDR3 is TGCGCCAGCAGCAAGGATAGAGCGGGCGGTTACAATGAGCAGTTCTTC.

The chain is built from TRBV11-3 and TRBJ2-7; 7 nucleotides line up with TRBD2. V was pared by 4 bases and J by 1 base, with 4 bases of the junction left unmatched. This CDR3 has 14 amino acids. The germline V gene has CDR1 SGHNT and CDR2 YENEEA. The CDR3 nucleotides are TGTGCCAGCAGCTCTCTAGCGGTATCCTACGAGCAGTACTTC. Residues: CASSSLAVSYEQYF.

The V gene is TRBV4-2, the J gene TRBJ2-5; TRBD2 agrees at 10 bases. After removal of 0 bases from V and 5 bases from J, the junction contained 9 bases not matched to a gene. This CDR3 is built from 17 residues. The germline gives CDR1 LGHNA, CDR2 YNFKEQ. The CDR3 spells CASSQDAASGSGETQYF. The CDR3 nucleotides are TGTGCCAGCAGCCAAGATGCGGCTAGCGGGAGTGGGGAGACCCAGTACTTC.

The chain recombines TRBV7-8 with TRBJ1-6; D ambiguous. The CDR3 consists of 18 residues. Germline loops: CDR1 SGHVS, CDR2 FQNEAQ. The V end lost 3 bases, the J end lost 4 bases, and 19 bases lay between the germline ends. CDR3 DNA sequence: TGTGCCAGCAGCTTCGGTCGTCCGGCAGGCGGGTATAATTCACCCCTCCACTTT. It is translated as CASSFGRPAGGYNSPLHF.

CDR3 in amino acids: CASSDRFEGSSYEQYF. The CDR3 DNA follows: TGCGCCAGCAGTGACCGGTTCGAGGGGTCCTCCTACGAGCAGTACTTC. The gene calls are TRBV10-1 and TRBJ2-7, with D perhaps being TRBD1 or TRBD2 (5 bases each). The CDR3 totals 16 residues. The ends were cut back, 3 bases at V and 0 bases at J, with 15 bases in the middle. Germline V lookup: CDR1 WNHNN, CDR2 SYGVQD (reference sequence).

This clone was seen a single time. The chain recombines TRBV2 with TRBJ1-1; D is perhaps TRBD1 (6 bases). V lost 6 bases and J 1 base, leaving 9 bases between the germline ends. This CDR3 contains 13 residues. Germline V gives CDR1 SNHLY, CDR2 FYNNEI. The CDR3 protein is CASSGQRNTEAFF. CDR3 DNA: TGTGCCAGCAGCGGACAGAGGAACACTGAAGCTTTCTTT.

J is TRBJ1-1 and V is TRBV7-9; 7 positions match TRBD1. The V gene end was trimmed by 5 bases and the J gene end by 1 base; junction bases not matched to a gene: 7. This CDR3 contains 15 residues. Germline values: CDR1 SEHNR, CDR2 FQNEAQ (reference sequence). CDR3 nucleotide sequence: TGTGCCAGCAGCCCAGGCGGGACAGCGAACACTGAAGCTTTCTTT. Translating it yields CASSPGGTANTEAFF.

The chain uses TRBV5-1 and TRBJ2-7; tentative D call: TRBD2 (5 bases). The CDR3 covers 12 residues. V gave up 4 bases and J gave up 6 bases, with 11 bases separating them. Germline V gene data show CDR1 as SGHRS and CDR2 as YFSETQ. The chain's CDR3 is CASSDGLSEQYF. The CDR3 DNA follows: TGCGCCAGCAGCGATGGACTCTCCGAGCAGTACTTC.

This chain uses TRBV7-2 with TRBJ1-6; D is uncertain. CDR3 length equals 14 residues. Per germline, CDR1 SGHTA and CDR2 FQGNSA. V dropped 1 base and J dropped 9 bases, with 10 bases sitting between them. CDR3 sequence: CASSLGPLGSPLHF. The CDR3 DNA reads TGTGCCAGCAGCTTAGGCCCCCTAGGTTCACCCCTCCACTTT.

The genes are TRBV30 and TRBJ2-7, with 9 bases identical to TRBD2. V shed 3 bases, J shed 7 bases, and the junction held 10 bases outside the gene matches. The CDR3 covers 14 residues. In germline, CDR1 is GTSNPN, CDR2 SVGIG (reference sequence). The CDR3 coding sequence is TGTGCCTGGAGCCTTAGCGGGAGCTTGCGGGAGCAGTACTTC. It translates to CAWSLSGSLREQYF.

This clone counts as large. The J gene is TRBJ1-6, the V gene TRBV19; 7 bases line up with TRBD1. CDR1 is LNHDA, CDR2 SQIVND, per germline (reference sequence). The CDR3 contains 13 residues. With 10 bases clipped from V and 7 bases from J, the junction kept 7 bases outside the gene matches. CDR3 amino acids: CATSGGLNSPLHF. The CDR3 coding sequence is TGTGCCACCTCAGGGGGGTTAAATTCACCCCTCCACTTT.

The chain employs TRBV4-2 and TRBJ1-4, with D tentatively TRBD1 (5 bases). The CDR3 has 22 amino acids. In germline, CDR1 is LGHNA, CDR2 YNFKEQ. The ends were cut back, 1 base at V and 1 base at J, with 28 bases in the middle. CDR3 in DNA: TGTGCCAGCAGCCAAGCAGATTTAAGGGGCCCATCCCAAGGAAGAACTAATGAAAAACTGTTTTTT. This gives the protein CASSQADLRGPSQGRTNEKLFF.

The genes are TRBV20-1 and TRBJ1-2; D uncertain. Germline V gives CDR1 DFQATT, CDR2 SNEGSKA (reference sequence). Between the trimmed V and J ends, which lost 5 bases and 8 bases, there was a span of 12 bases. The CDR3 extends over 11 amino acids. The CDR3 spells CSASRAGGYTF. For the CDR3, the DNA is TGCAGTGCTTCCCGGGCCGGGGGCTACACCTTC.

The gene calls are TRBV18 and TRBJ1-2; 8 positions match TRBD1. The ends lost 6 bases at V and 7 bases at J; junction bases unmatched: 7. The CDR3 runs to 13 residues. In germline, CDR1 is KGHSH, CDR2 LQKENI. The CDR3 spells CASSPDRGRGYTF. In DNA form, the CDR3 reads TGTGCCAGCTCTCCCGACAGGGGTCGTGGCTACACCTTC.

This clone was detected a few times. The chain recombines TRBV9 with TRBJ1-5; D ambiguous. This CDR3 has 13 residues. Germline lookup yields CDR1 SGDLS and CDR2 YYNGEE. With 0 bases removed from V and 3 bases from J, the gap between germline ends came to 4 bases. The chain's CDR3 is CASSVGNNQPQHF. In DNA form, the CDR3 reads TGTGCCAGCAGCGTAGGTAACAATCAGCCCCAGCATTTT.

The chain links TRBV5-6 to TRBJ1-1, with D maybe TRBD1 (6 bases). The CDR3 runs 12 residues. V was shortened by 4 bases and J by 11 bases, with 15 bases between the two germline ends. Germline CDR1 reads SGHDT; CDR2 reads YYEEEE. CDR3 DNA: TGTGCCAGCAGCCCGACTGGGGGGGCGGCTTTCTTT. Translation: CASSPTGGAAFF.